This T cell receptor beta chain was profiled in a study of CD8 T cells in ankylosing spondylitis. TCRdb reprocessed the 5' RACE reads via MiXCR and lists one record per CDR3 protein. The repertoire includes roughly 30,000 distinct CDR3 sequences, approximately 28% of them detected once, and about 41% sits in the top ten. The CDR3 loop spans 14 amino acids. Trimming took 8 bases from V and 4 from J, leaving 14 bases between them. Germline assignment: CDR1 SNHLY and CDR2 FYNNEI. This clonotype was picked up a small number of times. Specimen: synovial fluid, either unsorted or a sorted T cell fraction (not recorded which). This TCR came from a male donor with ankylosing spondylitis. V and J are TRBV2 and TRBJ1-4; maybe TRBD1 (6 bases). The CDR3 loop reads CASGGLSINEKLFF. The CDR3 coding sequence is TGTGCCAGCGGGGGCCTCTCGATTAATGAAAAACTGTTTTTT.